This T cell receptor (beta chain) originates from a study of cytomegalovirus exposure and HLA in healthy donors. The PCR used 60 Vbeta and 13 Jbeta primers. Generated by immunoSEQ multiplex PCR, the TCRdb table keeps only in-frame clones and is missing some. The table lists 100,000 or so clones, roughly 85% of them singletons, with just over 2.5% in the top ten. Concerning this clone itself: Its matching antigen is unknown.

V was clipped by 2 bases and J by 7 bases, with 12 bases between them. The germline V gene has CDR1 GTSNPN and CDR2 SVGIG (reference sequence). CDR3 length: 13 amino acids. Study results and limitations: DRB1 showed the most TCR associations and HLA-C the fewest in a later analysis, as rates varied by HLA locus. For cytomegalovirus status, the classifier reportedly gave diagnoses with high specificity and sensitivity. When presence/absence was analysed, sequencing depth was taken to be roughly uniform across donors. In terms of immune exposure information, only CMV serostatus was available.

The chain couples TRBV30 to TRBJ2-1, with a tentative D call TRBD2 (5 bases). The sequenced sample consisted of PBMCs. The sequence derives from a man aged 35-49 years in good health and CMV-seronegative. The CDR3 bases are TGTGCCTGGAGTATGTCTAGCTTTAATGAGCAGTTCTTC. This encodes CAWSMSSFNEQFF.